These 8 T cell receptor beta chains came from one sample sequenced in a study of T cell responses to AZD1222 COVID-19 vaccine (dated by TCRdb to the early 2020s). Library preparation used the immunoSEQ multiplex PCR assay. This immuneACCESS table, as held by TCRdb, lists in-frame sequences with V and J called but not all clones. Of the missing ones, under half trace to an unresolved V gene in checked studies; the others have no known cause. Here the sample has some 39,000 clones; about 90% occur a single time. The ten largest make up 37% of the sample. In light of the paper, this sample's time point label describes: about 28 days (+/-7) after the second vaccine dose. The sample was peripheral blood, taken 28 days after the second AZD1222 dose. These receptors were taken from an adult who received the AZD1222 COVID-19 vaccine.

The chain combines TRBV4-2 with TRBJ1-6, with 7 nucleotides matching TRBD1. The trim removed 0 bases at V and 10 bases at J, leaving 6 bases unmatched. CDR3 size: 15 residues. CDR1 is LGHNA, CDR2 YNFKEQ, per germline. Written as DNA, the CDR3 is TGTGCCAGCAGCCAAGATCCAGGGGGGAACTCACCCCTCCACTTT. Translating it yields CASSQDPGGNSPLHF.

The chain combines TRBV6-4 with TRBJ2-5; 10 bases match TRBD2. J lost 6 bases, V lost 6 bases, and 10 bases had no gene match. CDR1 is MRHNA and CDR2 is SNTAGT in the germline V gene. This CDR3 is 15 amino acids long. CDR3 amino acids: CASSKESGGAQTQYF. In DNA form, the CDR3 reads TGTGCCAGCAGCAAAGAAAGCGGGGGGGCCCAGACCCAGTACTTC.

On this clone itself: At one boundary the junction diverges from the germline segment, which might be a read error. Here the CDR3 reads CASSIGLVYDEQFF. DNA of the CDR3: TGTGCCAGTAGTATTGGCCTAGTCTACGATGAGCAGTTCTTC. The chain has TRBV19 and TRBJ2-1; D call uncertain. The CDR3 is made up of 14 amino acids. Per the germline V gene, CDR1 is LNHDA and CDR2 is SQIVND (reference sequence).

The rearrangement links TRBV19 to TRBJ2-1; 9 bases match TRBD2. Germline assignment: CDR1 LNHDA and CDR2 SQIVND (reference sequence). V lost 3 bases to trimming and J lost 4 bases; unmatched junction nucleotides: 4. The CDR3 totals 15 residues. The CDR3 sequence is CASSIGSGGYNEQFF. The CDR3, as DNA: TGTGCCAGTAGTATTGGAAGCGGGGGGTACAATGAGCAGTTCTTC.

Here the CDR3 DNA reads TGTGCCAGCACCTCAACCTTTGGGTCGAGTAATTCACCCCTCCACTTT. It translates to CASTSTFGSSNSPLHF. This chain joins TRBV4-2 and TRBJ1-6; D unclear. Germline V gene data show CDR1 as LGHNA and CDR2 as YNFKEQ. V lost 7 bases and J lost 6, with 19 bases in between. The CDR3 has 16 residues.

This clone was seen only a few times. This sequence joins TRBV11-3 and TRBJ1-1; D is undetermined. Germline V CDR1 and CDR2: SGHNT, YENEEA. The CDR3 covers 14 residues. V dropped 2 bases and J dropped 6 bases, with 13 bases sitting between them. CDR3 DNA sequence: TGTGCCAGCAGCTTAATGGCGGGTGCCCCTGAAGCTTTCTTT. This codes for CASSLMAGAPEAFF.

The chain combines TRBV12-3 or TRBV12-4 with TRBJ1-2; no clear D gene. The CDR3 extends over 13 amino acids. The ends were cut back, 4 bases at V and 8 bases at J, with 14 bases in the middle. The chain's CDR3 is CASSWGDGRGYTF. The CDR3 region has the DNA TGTGCCAGCAGTTGGGGTGACGGTAGAGGCTACACCTTC.

Here the CDR3 reads CASSREDSLGDTGELFF. In nucleotides, the CDR3 is TGTGCCAGCAGTCGGGAGGACAGTCTAGGGGACACCGGGGAGCTGTTTTTT. This chain links TRBV27 with TRBJ2-2; D is possibly TRBD2 (7 bases). Trimming removed 5 bases from V and 3 bases from J, with 19 bases in between. The CDR3 is 17 residues long. From germline, CDR1 is MNHEY and CDR2 SMNVEV (reference sequence).